Following are 20 T cell receptor beta chains from one sample sequenced in a study of glioma-infiltrating T cells after dendritic cell vaccination. TCRdb keeps only in-frame clones here, not all; method: immunoSEQ multiplex PCR. The sample shows roughly 100,000 clones, around 81% of them seen only once. Sample: blood, taken before dendritic cell vaccination. The origin of the receptors is a human donor with glioblastoma.

V and J are TRBV27 and TRBJ1-5; 7 bases line up with TRBD1. The CDR3 spans 15 residues. Germline V gene sequence: CDR1 MNHEY, CDR2 SMNVEV (reference sequence). J was trimmed by 8 bases and V by 4 bases; bases with no gene match: 11. The CDR3 spells CASSSRTGLREPQHF. As DNA, the CDR3 is TGTGCCAGCAGTTCCCGGACAGGTCTAAGGGAGCCCCAGCATTTT.

The chain carries TRBV10-2 and TRBJ2-1; weak D call: TRBD2 (6 bases). The germline gives CDR1 WSHSY, CDR2 SAAADI. This CDR3 is 16 amino acids long. Trimming shortened V by 2 bases and J by 2 bases, and 13 bases separated the two germline ends. The CDR3 sequence is CASSEPGRDAYNEQFF. The CDR3 DNA is TGCGCCAGCAGTGAGCCCGGGCGGGACGCCTACAATGAGCAGTTCTTC.

The CDR3 sequence: CATSRDFSGGDGYTF. In nucleotides, the CDR3 is TGTGCCACCAGCAGAGATTTCTCAGGGGGTGATGGCTACACCTTC. V is TRBV15 and J is TRBJ1-2, with 7 positions matching TRBD1. The germline CDR1 and CDR2 sequences are LNHNV and YYDKDF (reference sequence). The V gene end was trimmed by 0 bases and the J gene end by 6 bases; junction bases not matched to a gene: 7. This CDR3 has 15 residues.

The V call is TRBV4-1, the J call TRBJ2-3; 12 bases agree with TRBD1. From germline, CDR1 is MGHRA and CDR2 YSYEKL. J gave up 6 bases and V 4 bases, and 11 bases lay outside the gene matches. This CDR3 is built from 17 residues. The CDR3 sequence is CASSPLRDRGRRDTQYF. The CDR3 nucleotides are TGCGCCAGCAGCCCCCTCCGGGACAGGGGGCGAAGGGATACGCAGTATTTT.

The chain uses TRBV30 and TRBJ1-6; D perhaps matches TRBD1 (5 bases). The length of the CDR3 is 15 residues. V dropped 0 bases and J dropped 7 bases, with 13 bases sitting between them. Looked up from germline, CDR1 is GTSNPN and CDR2 is SVGIG (reference sequence). The CDR3 protein is CAWSVGQGNNSPLHF. Here the CDR3 DNA reads TGTGCCTGGAGTGTAGGGCAGGGTAACAATTCACCCCTCCACTTT.

The rearrangement joins TRBV5-1 to TRBJ1-1, with 9 bases matching TRBD1. The CDR3 runs to 13 residues. V shed 3 bases and J 7 bases; nucleotides not matched to a gene: 4. Germline V CDR1 and CDR2: SGHRS, YFSETQ. CDR3 loop: CASSWTGAIEAFF. The CDR3 DNA reads as TGCGCCAGCAGCTGGACAGGGGCGATTGAAGCTTTCTTT.

This chain connects TRBV6-1 to TRBJ2-7; no firm D call. Germline V gene data show CDR1 as MNHNS and CDR2 as SASEGT. CDR3 size: 14 residues. V lost 3 bases and J 2 bases, leaving 11 bases between the germline ends. The CDR3 coding sequence is TGTGCCAGCAGTGATATCACGGTTACCTACGAGCAGTACTTC. This encodes CASSDITVTYEQYF.

This chain links TRBV10-2 with TRBJ2-5, with TRBD2 matching over 12 bases. Germline loops: CDR1 WSHSY, CDR2 SAAADI. Trimming at V came to 5 bases and at J to 0 bases, leaving 1 base not matched to a gene. This CDR3 has 15 amino acids. The CDR3 reads CASSWTSGNQETQYF. The CDR3 nucleotides read TGCGCCAGCAGTTGGACTAGCGGGAACCAAGAGACCCAGTACTTC.

The V and J genes are TRBV5-1 and TRBJ1-2, with a possible D match to TRBD1 (6 bases). The V end lost 0 bases, the J end lost 7 bases, and 22 bases lay between the germline ends. Germline lookup yields CDR1 SGHRS and CDR2 YFSETQ. The CDR3 consists of 17 residues. The CDR3 loop is CASSLATGTHLSSGYTF. The CDR3 nucleotides are TGCGCCAGCAGCTTGGCCACAGGGACCCACCTCTCGAGTGGCTACACCTTC.

V is TRBV11-2 and J is TRBJ1-1; D is ambiguous. In germline, CDR1 is SGHAT, CDR2 FQNNGV. V dropped 2 bases and J dropped 6 bases, with 10 bases sitting between them. The CDR3 is 13 amino acids. In DNA, the CDR3 is TGTGCCAGCAGCTTAAATCTCCCGGCTGAAGCTTTCTTT. Translation gives CASSLNLPAEAFF.

This clone was recorded only once. Within the sample, other DNA sequences also encode this same CDR3. This chain joins TRBV5-1 and TRBJ1-1, with D possibly matching TRBD1 (6 bases). V gave up 3 bases and J gave up 1 base, with 7 bases separating them. The CDR3 is 13 residues long. Germline CDR1 is SGHRS and CDR2 is YFSETQ. In nucleotides, the CDR3 is TGCGCCAGCAGCTCGGGACAGAACACTGAAGCTTTCTTT. It codes for CASSSGQNTEAFF.

CDR3 region: CASSLGGQGISYEQYF. The CDR3 coding sequence is TGTGCCAGCAGCTTGGGGGGACAGGGGATTAGCTACGAGCAGTACTTC. The chain carries TRBV5-8 and TRBJ2-5, with 10 nucleotides matching TRBD1. The J call may be in error: the DNA end matches TRBJ2-7 better. The CDR3 consists of 16 residues. Per germline, CDR1 SGHTS and CDR2 YDEGEE.

The chain has TRBV2 and TRBJ1-4, with 8 nucleotides matching TRBD1. CDR3 size: 16 residues. CDR1 is SNHLY, CDR2 FYNNEI, per germline. J was trimmed by 3 bases and V by 6 bases; bases with no gene match: 9. The CDR3 nucleotides read TGTGCCAGCAGCCAAGATCCGGGACAGGCTAATGAAAAACTGTTTTTT. Translating gives CASSQDPGQANEKLFF.

The V call is TRBV30, the J call TRBJ1-2; D remains ambiguous. The CDR3 is 14 amino acids. The ends were cut back, 2 bases at V and 4 bases at J, with 14 bases in the middle. Germline V lookup: CDR1 GTSNPN, CDR2 SVGIG (reference sequence). Here the CDR3 reads CAWSKTLPSYGYTF. As DNA, the CDR3 is TGTGCCTGGAGTAAAACGCTACCCTCCTATGGCTACACCTTC.

This CDR3 is CASSLGLAENTGELFF. The CDR3 DNA sequence: TGTGCCAGCAGCTTGGGACTAGCGGAGAACACCGGGGAGCTGTTTTTT. The chain combines TRBV5-4 with TRBJ2-2; 9 bases match TRBD2. The germline V gene encodes CDR1 SGHNT and CDR2 YYREEE (reference sequence). The length of the CDR3 is 16 residues. V dropped 0 bases and J dropped 1; count of bases not matched to a gene: 1.

The V and J genes are TRBV5-1 and TRBJ1-6; 8 positions match TRBD1. V was pared by 0 bases and J by 9 bases, with 8 bases of the junction left unmatched. Germline-derived CDR1 and CDR2 are SGHRS and YFSETQ. There are 16 residues in the CDR3. CDR3 sequence: CASSLAAGQEPSPLHF. The DNA for the CDR3 is TGCGCCAGCAGCTTGGCAGCGGGACAGGAACCTTCACCCCTCCACTTT.

This chain joins TRBV6-5 and TRBJ2-7, with a possible D match to TRBD2 (5 bases). CDR3 length equals 15 residues. Germline lookup yields CDR1 MNHEY and CDR2 SVGAGI. Trimming removed 0 bases at V and 4 bases at J, with 13 bases between. This CDR3 reads CASSYSSGLRYEQYF. DNA of the CDR3: TGTGCCAGCAGTTACTCGAGCGGTCTACGATACGAGCAGTACTTC.

The chain recombines TRBV11-2 with TRBJ2-7; a possible D gene is TRBD1 (6 bases). V shed 5 bases and J shed 1 base, with 12 bases lying between them. This CDR3 region has 14 residues. Germline V gives CDR1 SGHAT, CDR2 FQNNGV. CDR3 coding DNA: TGTGCCAGCAGCGCCCGGACAGAATCCTACGAGCAGTACTTC. This translates into CASSARTESYEQYF.

This clone was counted between two and nine times. This chain joins TRBV7-9 and TRBJ2-1, with unresolved D. CDR3 length: 12 residues. V was shortened by 10 bases and J by 3 bases, with 10 bases between the two germline ends. CDR1 and CDR2 from the germline V gene are SEHNR and FQNEAQ (reference sequence). The CDR3 coding sequence is TGTGCCACCACTGTTGGCTACAATGAGCAGTTCTTC. It is translated as CATTVGYNEQFF.

The V call is TRBV18, the J call TRBJ2-1, with 8 bases aligning to TRBD2. The CDR3 totals 15 residues. From germline, CDR1 is KGHSH and CDR2 LQKENI. With 3 bases clipped from V and 2 bases from J, the junction kept 3 bases outside the gene matches. The CDR3 spells CASSPPGGPYNEQFF. The CDR3 DNA reads TGTGCCAGCTCACCGCCGGGGGGGCCCTACAATGAGCAGTTCTTC.